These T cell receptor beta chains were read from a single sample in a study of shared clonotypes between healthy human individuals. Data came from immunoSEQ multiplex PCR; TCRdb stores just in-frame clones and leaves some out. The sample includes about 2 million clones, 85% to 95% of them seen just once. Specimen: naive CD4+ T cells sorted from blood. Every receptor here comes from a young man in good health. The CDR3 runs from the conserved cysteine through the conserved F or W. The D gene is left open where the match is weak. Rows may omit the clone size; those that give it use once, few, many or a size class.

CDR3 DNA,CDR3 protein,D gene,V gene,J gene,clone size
TGTGCCAGCAGGGACAGCTCTGGAAACACCATATATTTT,CASRDSSGNTIYF,NA,TRBV25-1,TRBJ1-3,NA
TGTGCCAGCAGTTTGGGGGGCTTCACTGAAGCTTTCTTT,CASSLGGFTEAFF,NA,TRBV27,TRBJ1-1,NA
TGTGCCAGCAGTATGGGACAGGGGGAATACGAGCAGTACTTC,CASSMGQGEYEQYF,TRBD1,TRBV28,TRBJ2-7,NA
TGTGCCAGCAGTGTCCCTCAGGGGAGTCTCACTGAAGCTTTCTTT,CASSVPQGSLTEAFF,NA,TRBV2,TRBJ1-1,NA
TGTGCCTGGACCGACCTGGTGTCCTATAATTCACCCCTCCACTTT,CAWTDLVSYNSPLHF,NA,TRBV30,TRBJ1-6,NA
TGTGCCAGCAGCCCCGGAGGCGGTACCTACAATGAGCAGTTCTTC,CASSPGGGTYNEQFF,NA,TRBV7-9,TRBJ2-1,NA
TGTGCCAGCAGGGGGACCGCTGCGAATTCACCCCTCCACTTT,CASRGTAANSPLHF,NA,TRBV2,TRBJ1-6,NA
TGTGCCAGCAGTGGGACCACCCACCGGGACAGCCTCGGGAATGAGCAGTTCTTC,CASSGTTHRDSLGNEQFF,TRBD1,TRBV2,TRBJ2-1,NA
TGCAGCGGGTACAACACTGAAGCTTTCTTT,CSGYNTEAFF,NA,TRBV29-1,TRBJ1-1,many
TGTGCCAGCAGCACGGACAGAATCAATGGCTACACCTTC,CASSTDRINGYTF,NA,TRBV7-2,TRBJ1-2,once
TGTGCCAGCAGCGTAGGGGGGAAGGTTGAAAAACTGTTTTTT,CASSVGGKVEKLFF,NA,TRBV9,TRBJ1-4,NA
TGTGCCTGGAGCCCTATCCTACGGGATGGCTACACCTTC,CAWSPILRDGYTF,NA,TRBV30,TRBJ1-2,NA
TGTGCCAGCCTAGTCCGCACTGAAGCTTTCTTT,CASLVRTEAFF,NA,TRBV2,TRBJ1-1,NA
TGTGCCAGCAGCTTAGTTGGGGGAGGGAACACAGATACGCAGTATTTT,CASSLVGGGNTDTQYF,TRBD2,TRBV7-2,TRBJ2-3,NA
TGCGCCAGCAGCCAGGACCCTACAGCAGATACGCAGTATTTT,CASSQDPTADTQYF,NA,TRBV4-1,TRBJ2-3,NA
TGTGCCAGCAGTTACTCACGGGCACCATACGAGCAGTACTTC,CASSYSRAPYEQYF,NA,TRBV6-5,TRBJ2-7,NA
TGTGCCAGCAGCCAGATGGCAGATGGGAACACTGAAGCTTTCTTT,CASSQMADGNTEAFF,NA,TRBV7-8,TRBJ1-1,once
TGTGCCAGCAGCTTAAGCGGCGGATGGTCCGAGCAGTACTTC,CASSLSGGWSEQYF,NA,TRBV7-2,TRBJ2-7,NA
TGTGCCAGCAGCACGAAGACCAGTACGAAACGATCAACCCAAGAGACCCAGTACTTC,CASSTKTSTKRSTQETQYF,NA,TRBV11-2,TRBJ2-5,NA
TGTGCCAGCAGCTTCCAGGGTAGCACTGAAGCTTTCTTT,CASSFQGSTEAFF,NA,TRBV7-2,TRBJ1-1,NA
TGCAGCGTTGAAGAGTTTAGGAACACTGAAGCTTTCTTT,CSVEEFRNTEAFF,NA,TRBV29-1,TRBJ1-1,NA
TGTGCCAGCAACGTATATTCAGCCGGGACTGAAGCTTTCTTT,CASNVYSAGTEAFF,NA,TRBV28,TRBJ1-1,NA
TGTGCCAGCAGTCCCTCCGGGGTTAGCACCGGGGAGCTGTTTTTT,CASSPSGVSTGELFF,NA,TRBV6-5,TRBJ2-2,NA
TGCGCCAGCAGCCAAGAGGGGTACGCGGGAACCTACGAGCAGTACTTC,CASSQEGYAGTYEQYF,NA,TRBV4-3,TRBJ2-7,few
TGTGCCAGCAGTTTACTGGACACTGAAGCTTTCTTT,CASSLLDTEAFF,NA,TRBV28,TRBJ1-1,NA
TGTGCCAGCAGTTACGCGGGCGGTGGGACTGAAGCTTTCTTT,CASSYAGGGTEAFF,NA,TRBV6-6,TRBJ1-1,NA
TGTGCCAGCTCACCCCAGGGAAGGGGGATCTACGAGCAGTACTTC,CASSPQGRGIYEQYF,NA,TRBV18,TRBJ2-7,NA
TGCGCCAGCAGCTTCATGGCTGGGGCCAACGTCCTGACTTTC,CASSFMAGANVLTF,NA,TRBV5-1,TRBJ2-6,NA
TGCGCCAGCAGTGACCGGGTTTACAGTCAGCCCCAGCATTTT,CASSDRVYSQPQHF,NA,TRBV10-2,TRBJ1-5,NA
TGTGCCAGCTCATCGAAAAGTCCAGATCTCTACAATGAGCAGTTCTTC,CASSSKSPDLYNEQFF,NA,TRBV18,TRBJ2-1,NA
TGTGCCAGCAGCCAGACAGGGGGCTATGGCTACACCTTC,CASSQTGGYGYTF,TRBD1,TRBV5-4,TRBJ1-2,NA
TGTGCCAGCAGCCAACGTGGCCCCCGGGGTCATAATTCACCCCTCCACTTT,CASSQRGPRGHNSPLHF,NA,TRBV14,TRBJ1-6,NA
TGCGCCAGCAGCTTGAACAGGGGAGGTAATTCACCCCTCCACTTT,CASSLNRGGNSPLHF,TRBD1,TRBV5-1,TRBJ1-6,NA
TGTGCCAGCAGTGACACCGACTATGGCTACACCTTC,CASSDTDYGYTF,NA,TRBV2,TRBJ1-2,NA
TGCGCCAGCAGCCCGCGTGGGGCGGGGGGAGAGACCCAGTACTTC,CASSPRGAGGETQYF,TRBD2,TRBV5-1,TRBJ2-5,NA
TGTGCCAGCAGCTTAGGTAAAGCAGAAGCTTTCTTT,CASSLGKAEAFF,NA,TRBV7-9,TRBJ1-1,NA
TGCGCCAGCAGCCTCAACAGCGGGGGGAACACTGAAGCTTTCTTT,CASSLNSGGNTEAFF,NA,TRBV5-1,TRBJ1-1,NA
TGTGCCTGGAGTCTTGGGCGGGGAGCTAGCACAGATACGCAGTATTTT,CAWSLGRGASTDTQYF,NA,TRBV30,TRBJ2-3,NA
TGCGCCAGCAGTGGGTCCGGAGGGGGAACTAATGAAAAACTGTTTTTT,CASSGSGGGTNEKLFF,NA,TRBV10-2,TRBJ1-4,NA
TGCAGTGCTGTAGGCCCCTACGAGCAGTACTTC,CSAVGPYEQYF,NA,TRBV20-1,TRBJ2-7,few
TGTGCCAGCAGCGCACGTGGAAGCTCCTACAATGAGCAGTTCTTC,CASSARGSSYNEQFF,NA,TRBV7-9,TRBJ2-1,NA
TGTGCCAGCAGTCGTAGACTAGCATCCTACAATGAGCAGTTCTTC,CASSRRLASYNEQFF,TRBD2,TRBV9,TRBJ2-1,once
TGTGCCAGCAGTTCAACTAACTATGGCTACACCTTC,CASSSTNYGYTF,NA,TRBV6-5,TRBJ1-2,few
TGTGCCAGCAGCTTTCCGGGGCTAGGGGGTAATTCACCCCTCCACTTT,CASSFPGLGGNSPLHF,NA,TRBV7-9,TRBJ1-6,NA
TGCGCCAGCAGCTCGTCACGAGATAACACCGGGGAGCTGTTTTTT,CASSSSRDNTGELFF,NA,TRBV5-1,TRBJ2-2,few
TGTGCCAGCAGCTTCCTGGCGGATAGCAATCAGCCCCAGCATTTT,CASSFLADSNQPQHF,NA,TRBV7-2,TRBJ1-5,many
TGTGCCAGCTCACCAAGTCCAGGTTTAGCAGGAAACACCATATATTTT,CASSPSPGLAGNTIYF,NA,TRBV18,TRBJ1-3,once
TGCGCCAGCAGTGAGGGGGCCTTGAACACTGAAGCTTTCTTT,CASSEGALNTEAFF,NA,TRBV10-1,TRBJ1-1,NA
TGTGCCAGCAGCCCCGCGCCAGCCCCTAACTATGGCTACACCTTC,CASSPAPAPNYGYTF,NA,TRBV5-8,TRBJ1-2,NA
TGCGCCAGCAGCTTTACGGGGACAGGGAGTGCAGATACGCAGTATTTT,CASSFTGTGSADTQYF,TRBD1,TRBV5-1,TRBJ2-3,NA
TGTGCCATCGGGGCAGGTATTAATTCACCCCTCCACTTT,CAIGAGINSPLHF,NA,TRBV10-3,TRBJ1-6,NA
TGTGCCAGCAGTGGACAGAAGAATGAAAAACTGTTTTTT,CASSGQKNEKLFF,NA,TRBV2,TRBJ1-4,once
TGTGCCAGCTCACCACCGGGACAGGCTTACGAGCAGTACTTC,CASSPPGQAYEQYF,TRBD1,TRBV18,TRBJ2-7,NA
TGCGCCAGCAGCCTAGGACCGGAGGGGAGTTACTCCTACGAGCAGTACTTC,CASSLGPEGSYSYEQYF,NA,TRBV5-1,TRBJ2-7,NA
TGCGCCAGCAACCCGGGACAGGGAGGTCAAGAGACCCAGTACTTC,CASNPGQGGQETQYF,TRBD1,TRBV5-1,TRBJ2-5,NA